This TCR beta chain was found in a study of CD8+ T cells in alopecia areata (dated by TCRdb to the late 2010s). Regarding the research as a whole: Treated patients were enrolled in an open-label pilot trial of oral tofacitinib at 5 to 10 mg twice daily for moderate-to-severe alopecia areata. Tofacitinib was administered for 6 to 18 months, and 6 months of follow-up off drug were then conducted to assess delayed response and recurrence. High-throughput TCRbeta sequencing was used to examine T cell clonal expansion in alopecia areata in both the C3H/HeJ mouse model and human patients. Scalp tissue and sorted CD4+ and CD8+ peripheral blood T cells from patchy and totalis/universalis alopecia areata patients and from healthy controls were covered by human TCRbeta sequencing. Tofacitinib-treated patients had biopsies at baseline and at 4 and 24 weeks of treatment, with a later scalp biopsy in several patients. Clonality in the scalp was compared among normal scalp (n=4), patchy alopecia areata scalp (n=8), and alopecia totalis/universalis scalp (n=8). RNA was obtained with the PAXgene miRNA kit for fixed scalp, the miRNeasy kit for PBMCs, and the RNeasy kit for mouse skin. Amplification of TCRbeta CDR3 regions was done by immunoSEQ multiplex PCR using 35 Vbeta forward primers and 13 Jbeta reverse primers.

The research as a whole found: Compared with mice, TCR sequences shared between patients were less clear, possibly partly because of HLA diversity across the patient population. Scalp TCR repertoire analysis is complicated because resident alphabeta T cells in normal human skin are also sequenced, whereas mouse skin is dominated by gammadelta T cells. Compared with normal scalp, lesional scalp, particularly in alopecia totalis/universalis, had higher clonality and more expanded CD8+ clones, which suggests antigenic drive.

The method was the immunoSEQ multiplex PCR assay. To provide template for TCR sequencing, every sample had RNA extracted and reverse transcribed into cDNA. First-strand cDNA was synthesized with SuperScript III using a 2:1 mix of oligo-dT and random hexamers. A synthetic immune receptor repertoire was used to measure amplification bias, and any remaining bias was corrected computationally. Concerning the study's data processing: Raw reads were preprocessed to remove errors, and CDR3 was defined according to IMGT conventions as the region from the conserved cysteine to phenylalanine. Clonality was computed as 1 minus the Shannon entropy, with the entropy normalized by log2 of the number of productive unique TCRs. CD4 or CD8 identity of scalp clones was inferred by cross-referencing scalp TCRbeta sequences with sorted blood CD4 and CD8 repertoires. TCRdb re-hosts the immuneACCESS table, in-frame sequences only. Its copies lack some clones; in the studies checked, an unresolved V gene accounts for under half of them, and the cause for the rest is not known. The DNA was the basis for D and trimming; V, J and clone size are from that table. The sample table records around 140,000 clones; over 45% of these occur just once. Jointly, the top ten make up roughly 6.8% of the sample.

There are a few counts of this clone. What this receptor recognizes is not known. No base-level quality is on record; no much larger clone is a single base apart. From alopecia areata patients, peripheral blood was collected along with lesional scalp punch biopsies. PBMCs were isolated by density centrifugation and stained for CD3, CD4 and CD8, and CD4+ and CD8+ T cells were sorted on a FACSAria. The TCR comes from a human donor with alopecia areata. Sequenced input: CD4+ T cells sorted from blood.

The encoded CDR3 is CASSPWDRDYEQYF. The nucleotide sequence reads as follows: TGTGCCAGCAGCCCCTGGGACAGGGATTACGAGCAGTACTTC. This chain is built from TRBV9 and TRBJ2-7; 9 bases in the junction line up with TRBD1. From its cysteine to its phenylalanine, the CDR3 spans 14 amino acids. The entry retains the CDR3 DNA only, 42 bases that are in frame from base 1. V has 4 bases trimmed and J has 4 bases trimmed; junction bases matching no gene number 6. Sequences SGDLS (CDR1) and YYNGEE (CDR2) are obtained from the germline V gene.